The subject of this entry is one T cell receptor beta chain. Its matching antigen is unknown. The data stem from a study of T cells in Graves' hyperthyroidism and ophthalmopathy. Regarding the study as a whole: Ophthalmopathy was model-predicted a median about 6.9 months pre-onset. In simple terms, a model built on 13 V-J features told ophthalmopathy apart from stable hyperthyroidism.

From RNA transcripts, TCR beta CDR3 regions were amplified. The study used the HTBI primer set for a first-round RT-PCR of the TCR CDR3. From the multiplex PCR reads, TCRdb called clonotypes with MiXCR, one entry per CDR3 protein. This table holds 550,000 to 700,000 distinct CDR3 sequences, roughly 46% found once. Per germline, CDR1 LNHDA and CDR2 SQIVND (reference sequence). The V end lost 7 bases, the J end lost 2 bases, and 11 bases lay between the germline ends. This CDR3 has 13 amino acids. Diagnoses were established using clinical symptoms, serum thyroxine and TRAb, thyroid ultrasound and orbital computed tomography.

The chain joins TRBV19 to TRBJ1-2; D ambiguous. The sequencing sample was made of peripheral blood or thyroid tissue (not recorded which). The receptor comes from an adult woman with Graves' disease, either hyperthyroidism or ophthalmopathy (not recorded which). Here the CDR3 DNA reads TGTGCCAGTAACCCCAGCGAAAACTATGGCTACACCTTC. The encoded protein is CASNPSENYGYTF.